This entry is about one T cell receptor beta chain. The antigen this receptor binds is unknown. Base-call qualities are not available, and no considerably larger clone is one nucleotide away. In total, about 650 healthy bone marrow donors made up the cohort. Cohort members were all nominally healthy when sampled, although unrecorded immune exposures were likely present. The donor was CMV seropositive and was included in the group of 250 to 350 seropositive cohort members. Each donor provided a peripheral blood sample, and peripheral blood mononuclear cells were used for TCR beta sequencing. Genomic DNA was extracted from the blood cell samples with the Qiagen DNeasy Blood Extraction Kit. The cysteine opens and the phenylalanine closes a CDR3 of 14 amino acids. The sequence is cut down to CDR3 DNA, 42 bases in frame from base 1. CDR1 and CDR2 are read off the germline V gene (reference sequence) as LNHDA and SQIVND. V loses 5 bases of germline sequence and J loses 9 bases, and the interval between the two ends is 17 bases.

The library was made by the immunoSEQ multiplex PCR assay. For the multiplex PCR, a mixture combining 60 forward primers for TCR Vbeta segments and 13 reverse primers for TCR Jbeta segments was used. Amplification of the CDR3 region of rearranged TCR beta genes was performed with a multiplex PCR assay on genomic DNA. Amplified TCR beta libraries were sequenced as 87-base-pair reads on the Illumina HiSeq System. The authors' analysis ran thus. A later analysis tallied 70 million to 100 million unique TCR beta chains across the 666 repertoires, and about 12 million of those chains were shared by two or more donors. Raw reads were error-corrected and collapsed into unique sequences by a nearest-neighbor algorithm in which closely related sequences were merged to remove PCR and sequencing errors. CDR3 sequences were aligned to IMGT reference sequences to assign V, D and J gene segments. For a sequence to be retained, a match of at least six nucleotides was required to both a V gene segment and a J gene segment. A rearrangement counted as productive if the CDR3 had no stop codons and remained in frame with V and J, and every other rearrangement counted as non-productive. CDR3 was defined according to IMGT convention as the region running from the second conserved V-encoded cysteine to the conserved J-encoded phenylalanine. The earlier analysis of more than 450 of the donors excluded sequences that lacked an unambiguous match to a single V gene segment. In an earlier analysis of 450 to 750 of the donors, a V segment was called functional when productive rearrangements were above 56.7%, and segregating when the standard deviation between donors exceeded 5%. A statistical classification framework was developed to diagnose cytomegalovirus status using the catalog of TCR beta chain sequences. A later analysis assigned V and J genes by comparing TCR nucleotide sequences with IMGT/GENE-DB human TR gene sequences. In a later analysis, CDR3 sequences and most-parsimonious VDJ recombination scenarios were assigned using the TCRdist pipeline. In a later analysis, each TCR beta chain was defined by its CDR3 amino acid sequence together with its V-gene family, and reads lacking a unique V-gene family were excluded. To address suspected cross-contamination and a sequencing artifact, a later analysis removed approximately 590 highly shared, low-generation-probability nucleotide sequences. A later analysis calculated a clonal expansion index for each public chain from normalized within-repertoire ranks of inferred template counts. Generation probabilities in a later analysis came from a VDJ recombination model fitted to out-of-frame rearrangements, and those results were checked against IGoR. A later analysis scored TCR-TCR, TCR-HLA and TCR-CMV co-occurrence with hypergeometric tests, applying a repertoire-size bias correction to TCR pairs. In a later analysis, false discovery rates were estimated by permuting HLA or CMV assignments 20 times. In a later analysis, co-occurring TCRs were grouped with DBSCAN, and TCRdist sequence similarity was added when clustering was performed within HLA-allele-positive subsets. Repertoires with fewer than 30,000 or more than 120,000 public chains were left out of co-occurrence clustering, as were a few repertoires with anomalous nucleotide sharing. Entries here come from immuneACCESS through TCRdb and include only in-frame sequences with V and J called. Some clones fail to appear in such tables; in the studies checked, an unresolved V gene covers under half of the shortfall, and the cause of the remainder is unknown. V, J and clone size are those of that table, while D and trimming were read from the DNA. Within this sample are 200,000 to 300,000 clones, with 70% to 90% of them counted one time only. The biggest ten clones account for roughly 2% of the sample.

The sample originates from a study of cytomegalovirus exposure and HLA in healthy donors (dated by TCRdb to about 2017). The study in broad terms: An earlier analysis of roughly 570 of the donors reported roughly 300 Gb of sequence data and around 120 million unique TCR beta sequences obtained from about 200 million T cells. Along with the roughly 670-subject first cohort, a separate validation cohort of over a hundred different subjects was used. A later analysis re-analyzed previously published TCR beta repertoires from hundreds of donors and added high-resolution HLA genotyping to study TCR occurrence patterns. The genetic ancestry cluster associated with self-reported Caucasian donors included approximately 85% of the roughly 400 genotyped donors. Both class I and class II loci were covered by HLA typing, at four-digit resolution. To decide whether each TCR beta V gene segment behaved as functional or pseudogenic, an earlier analysis of some 600 of the donors relied on high-throughput TCR beta sequencing. Across around 400 genotyped donors of the cohort, an average of roughly 250,000 unique TCR beta nucleotide sequences per donor were sequenced, and roughly 20% of those sequences were non-productive. Donor age, sex, ethnicity and CMV serostatus were collected together with the repertoire data. The study combined high-throughput TCR immunosequencing, statistical association of individual TCRs with disease status, and machine learning to predict cytomegalovirus infection status. About 280 gigabases of sequencing data and 78 million or so unique TCR sequences were included in an early release covering 550 to 650 HLA-typed donors. Rather than using new phenotypic data, the later analysis identified candidate immune exposures from TCR beta sequences and from how often those sequences occurred across donors. Typing coverage differed by locus: A, B, C, DRB1 and DQB1 were typed in about 629-640 donors, DQA1 in approximately 520, DPA1 in 606, and DPB1 in 400 to 490. Every repertoire in the discovery cohort had been generated on one and the same sequencing platform. In a later genetic analysis, genome-wide SNP genotypes for about 55% of the roughly 700 donors were used, and that subset was treated as a discovery cohort. A handful of DR-DQ haplotypes were handled as single units for association and clustering because linkage in the cohort was strong. The study was designed to test whether signatures of past pathogen exposure could be identified by cataloging public T cell receptors. Using immunosequencing, the study profiled T cell repertoires from 500 to 800 subjects and related those repertoires to cytomegalovirus serostatus. Broad study findings and their caveats: Several of the top co-occurrence clusters appeared to be linked to parvovirus B19, influenza, CMV and Epstein-Barr virus, according to a later analysis. According to a later analysis, TCR association rates differed among HLA loci, with DRB1 alleles showing the most associated TCRs and HLA-C alleles showing the fewest. Because counts were too low, some 16 rarely observed V segments, including chromosome 9 orphons, were excluded from the earlier analysis of around 640 of the donors. A later analysis found that HLA-associated TCR beta chains were more clonally expanded and had lower generation probabilities than equally common non-associated chains. This cohort had only TCR beta chains sequenced, and the lack of alpha or paired-chain data limited which features could be detected. Some IMGT-functional V segments, including TRBV6-2 and TRBV6-3, could not be distinguished by the 87-base-pair reads and were therefore excluded. For the cohort, immune exposure information was limited to CMV serostatus. In both the original and validation cohorts, the classifier was reported to diagnose cytomegalovirus status with high specificity and sensitivity. Because HLA typing was missing for some donors at each locus, association tests included only the typed subset. Most CMV-associated TCR beta chains appeared to be HLA-restricted in a later analysis, and the HLA associations seemed to be driven largely by CMV exposure. Assigning TCR associations to individual alleles was difficult when HLA alleles, especially DR and DQ, strongly co-occurred. V-gene and J-gene trimming of TCR beta chains was associated with a missense DCLRE1C variant in a later genetic analysis, and the association was replicated in an independent cohort. An earlier analysis of some 560 of the donors showed that most TCR beta V segments appeared in productive rearrangements either about 90% or about 30% of the time, which broadly matched IMGT annotations. A further reported finding was that TCR beta sequences accurately predicted the HLA-A and HLA-B alleles for most subjects in the first cohort. While some public TCRs were present in many individuals, most TCR sequences turned up only very rarely across donors. A few of the identified cytomegalovirus-associated TCR beta chains were confirmed in vitro to be specific for cytomegalovirus antigens. Correlated functional status among segregating V segments might be attributable to linkage disequilibrium, but an unknown experimental factor could not be ruled out. The study gave a list of about 160 TCR beta chains associated with cytomegalovirus. Compared with the roughly 700-donor mean, donors in an Asian-associated ancestry cluster had fewer N-insertions in productive TCRs, according to a later genetic analysis. Sequencing depth was assumed to be roughly uniform across donors in the presence/absence analyses, though that assumption may not hold. The authors suggested that the approach could potentially be extended to other disease states and immunological phenotypes. A cluster of highly shared sequence variants was judged likely to be a technical artifact of the sequencing pipeline. At a false discovery rate of 0.05, a later analysis linked under 20,000 TCR beta sequences to specific HLA alleles.

Input material: PBMCs. This sequence uses TRBV19 and TRBJ2-1; tentative D gene TRBD2, with 6 bases matching. The sequence derives from a woman in her thirties or forties in good health and CMV-seropositive. The CDR3 has the sequence CASSLSGGAGEQFF. The nucleotides read TGTGCCAGTAGTTTAAGTGGCGGGGCCGGTGAGCAGTTCTTC.